Each of the 14 T cell receptor beta chains below was sequenced from the same sample in a study of beta chain features in type 1 diabetes. Reverse transcribing all isolated RNA meant expressed TCRB transcripts were sequenced. Libraries were prepared by immunoSEQ multiplex PCR; TCRdb keeps only in-frame clonotypes and omits some of them. The sample comprises tens of thousands of clones, around a third of which are singletons, and 0.45% to 0.55% rests with the top ten. Sequencing was carried out using stem cell memory CD4+ T cells from blood. The origin of the receptors is a woman aged 18-35 years in good health.

The chain combines TRBV7-3 with TRBJ1-1; 7 nucleotides agree with TRBD1. V lost 4 bases and J lost 10; bases outside the gene matches: 18. The CDR3 sequence is 16 residues long. CDR1 and CDR2 from the germline V gene are SGHTA and FQGTGA. For the CDR3, the DNA is TGTGCCAGCAGCTATCATGTGGACAGGACGGTTAATGGAGCTTTCTTT. It is translated as CASSYHVDRTVNGAFF. Filled out from reference TRBV7-3 and TRBJ1-1, the complete variable domain reads GAGVSQTPSNKVTEKGKYVELRCDPISGHTALYWYRQSLGQGPEFLIYFQGTGAADDSGLPNDRFFAVRPEGSVSTLKIQRTERGDSAVYLCASSYHVDRTVNGAFFGQGTRLTVV.

This clone was seen a few times. The chain links TRBV18 to TRBJ2-7; a weak D match, TRBD2 (6 bases). The CDR3 totals 13 residues. Germline-derived CDR1 and CDR2 are KGHSH and LQKENI. Trimming cost V 3 bases and J 1 base, with 7 bases left between them. The CDR3 region is CASSPRESYEQYF. The CDR3, as DNA: TGTGCCAGCTCACCGCGGGAATCCTACGAGCAGTACTTC.

The chain joins TRBV7-8 to TRBJ2-2; 9 bases are a match to TRBD2. V gave up 2 bases and J gave up 5 bases; unmatched junction bases: 3. The germline V gene encodes CDR1 SGHVS and CDR2 FQNEAQ. There are 15 residues in the CDR3. CDR3 amino acids: CASSLYSGGTGELFF. In DNA, the CDR3 is TGTGCCAGCAGCTTATATAGCGGGGGTACCGGGGAGCTGTTTTTT.

This clone has only a few counts. J is TRBJ1-1 and V is TRBV5-1, with a possible D match to TRBD1 (5 bases). The CDR3 has 13 amino acids. Germline-derived CDR1 and CDR2 are SGHRS and YFSETQ. The V gene lost 5 bases and the J gene lost 2 bases, with 10 bases spanning the gap. The CDR3 loop reads CASRIGTNTEAFF. As DNA, the CDR3 is TGCGCCAGCAGGATAGGGACTAACACTGAAGCTTTCTTT.

This chain joins TRBV9 and TRBJ2-5; 10 nucleotides line up with TRBD2. Germline-derived CDR1 and CDR2 are SGDLS and YYNGEE. V trimming: 3 bases; J trimming: 7 bases; junction bases outside the gene matches: 15. The CDR3 loop spans 17 amino acids. The CDR3, as DNA: TGTGCCAGCAGCGCCGACGGGGGAGCGGGAGGGCGGGCGACCCAGTACTTC. Translation: CASSADGGAGGRATQYF.

This rearrangement joins TRBV5-1 to TRBJ2-7; 9 bases line up with TRBD1. Germline V gene lookup returns CDR1 SGHRS and CDR2 YFSETQ. The trim removed 4 bases at V and 2 bases at J, leaving 4 bases unmatched. The CDR3 has 14 amino acids. The CDR3 DNA reads as TGCGCCAGCAGCCCACAGGGGGCCCCCTACGAGCAGTACTTC. This sequence encodes CASSPQGAPYEQYF.

V and J are TRBV7-9 and TRBJ1-6; D might be TRBD1 (6 bases). Trimming shortened V by 0 bases and J by 3 bases, and 15 bases separated the two germline ends. The germline V gene encodes CDR1 SEHNR and CDR2 FQNEAQ (reference sequence). The CDR3 extends over 18 amino acids. The CDR3 region is CASSLASGTGRYNSPLHF. The CDR3 nucleotides are TGTGCCAGCAGCTTAGCGTCCGGAACAGGGCGCTATAATTCACCCCTCCACTTT.

The gene calls are TRBV5-1 and TRBJ2-1, with 8 bases aligning to TRBD1. The length of the CDR3 is 15 residues. Losses at the gene ends were 0 bases for V and 10 bases for J; bases not matched to a gene: 9. Per germline, CDR1 SGHRS and CDR2 YFSETQ. The CDR3 nucleotides read TGCGCCAGCAGCTTGGAGGGACAGGTGGGTCGGGAGCAGTTCTTC. Translated: CASSLEGQVGREQFF.

The rearrangement uses TRBV7-3 and TRBJ1-1, with D possibly TRBD1 on 6 matching bases. Trimming left V 1 base short and J 8 bases short, with 20 bases between. Germline V gives CDR1 SGHTA, CDR2 FQGTGA. This CDR3 contains 16 residues. Here the CDR3 DNA reads TGTGCCAGCAGCTTAAGGGCAGGGGCCCCCTCCGGGGAAGCTTTCTTT. This encodes CASSLRAGAPSGEAFF.

The gene calls are TRBV2 and TRBJ1-1; D unclear. CDR3 length: 12 residues. The germline CDR1 and CDR2 sequences are SNHLY and FYNNEI. Between the trimmed V and J ends, which lost 0 bases and 6 bases, there was a span of 5 bases. The CDR3 DNA reads as TGTGCCAGCAGTGAAGCAGCCGCTGAAGCTTTCTTT. Protein: CASSEAAAEAFF.

A few counts support this clone. The chain links TRBV27 to TRBJ2-4, with D perhaps matching TRBD2 (6 bases). The germline V and J ends were trimmed by 2 bases and 1 base, with 15 bases remaining between them. Germline CDR1 MNHEY, CDR2 SMNVEV (reference sequence). This CDR3 region has 17 residues. CDR3 in DNA: TGTGCCAGCAGTTTAATCACGGAGGGAGAGGCCAAAAACATTCAGTACTTC. Translation: CASSLITEGEAKNIQYF.

This clone was observed a few times. CDR3 coding DNA: TGTGCCAGTATCCGGGACAGGGCGAGCACCGGGGAGCTGTTTTTT. Protein: CASIRDRASTGELFF. The chain joins TRBV19 to TRBJ2-2; TRBD1 agrees at 9 bases. The germline gives CDR1 LNHDA, CDR2 SQIVND (reference sequence). The CDR3 extends over 15 amino acids. J gave up 4 bases and V 7 bases, and 7 bases lay outside the gene matches. The full variable domain, its missing parts supplied by reference TRBV19 and TRBJ2-2, is DGGITQSPKYLFRKEGQNVTLSCEQNLNHDAMYWYRQDPGQGLRLIYYSQIVNDFQKGDIAEGYSVSREKKESFPLTVTSAQKNPTAFYLCASIRDRASTGELFFGEGSRLTVL.

In its sample, this clone was seen a few times. CDR3 coding DNA: TGTGCCAGTAGTCCAACGGACTATGGCTACACCTTC. It specifies CASSPTDYGYTF. The chain couples TRBV19 to TRBJ1-2; D uncertain. V was pared by 5 bases and J by 3 bases, with 7 bases between. The CDR3 totals 12 residues. Per the germline V gene, CDR1 is LNHDA and CDR2 is SQIVND (reference sequence).

V usage is TRBV29-1 and J usage is TRBJ1-1; no clear D. This CDR3 contains 12 residues. Trimming stripped 7 bases from V and 6 bases from J, with 15 bases between. Per the germline V gene, CDR1 is SQVTM and CDR2 is ANQGSEA. The DNA for the CDR3 is TGCAGCGGGGTGCCCGGGGTCGCTGAAGCTTTCTTT. This codes for CSGVPGVAEAFF.